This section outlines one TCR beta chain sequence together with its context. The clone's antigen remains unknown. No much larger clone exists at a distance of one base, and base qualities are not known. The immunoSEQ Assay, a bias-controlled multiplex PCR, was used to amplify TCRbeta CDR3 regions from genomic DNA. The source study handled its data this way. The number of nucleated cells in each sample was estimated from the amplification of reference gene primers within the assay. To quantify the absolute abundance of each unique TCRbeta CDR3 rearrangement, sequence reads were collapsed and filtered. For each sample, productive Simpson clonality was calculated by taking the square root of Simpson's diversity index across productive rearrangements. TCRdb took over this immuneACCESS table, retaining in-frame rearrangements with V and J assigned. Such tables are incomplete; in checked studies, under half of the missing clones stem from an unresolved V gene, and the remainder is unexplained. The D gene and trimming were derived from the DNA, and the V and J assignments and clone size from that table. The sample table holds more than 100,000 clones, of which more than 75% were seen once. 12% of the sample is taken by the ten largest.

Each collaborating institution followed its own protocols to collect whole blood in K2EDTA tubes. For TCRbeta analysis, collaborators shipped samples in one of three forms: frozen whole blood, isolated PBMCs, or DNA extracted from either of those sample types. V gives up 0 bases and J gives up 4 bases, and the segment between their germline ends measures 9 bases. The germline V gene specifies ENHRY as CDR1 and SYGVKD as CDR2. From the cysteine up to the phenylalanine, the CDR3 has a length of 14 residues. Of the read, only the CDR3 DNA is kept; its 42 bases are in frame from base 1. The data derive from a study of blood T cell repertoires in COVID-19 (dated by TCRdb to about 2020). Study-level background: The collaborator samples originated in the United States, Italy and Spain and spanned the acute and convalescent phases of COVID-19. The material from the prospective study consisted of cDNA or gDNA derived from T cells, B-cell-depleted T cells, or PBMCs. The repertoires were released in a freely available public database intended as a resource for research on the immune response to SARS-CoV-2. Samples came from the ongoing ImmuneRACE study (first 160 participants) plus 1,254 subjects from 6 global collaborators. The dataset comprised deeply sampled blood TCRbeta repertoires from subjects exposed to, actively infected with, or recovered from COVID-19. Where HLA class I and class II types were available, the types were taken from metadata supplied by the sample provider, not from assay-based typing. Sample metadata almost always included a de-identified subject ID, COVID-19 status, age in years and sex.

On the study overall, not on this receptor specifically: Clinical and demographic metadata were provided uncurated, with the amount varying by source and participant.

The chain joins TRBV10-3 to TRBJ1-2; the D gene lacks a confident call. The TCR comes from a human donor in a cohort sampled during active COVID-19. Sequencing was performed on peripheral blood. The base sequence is TGTGCCATCAGTGAGTCGGCAGGCCTCTATGGCTACACCTTC. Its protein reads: CAISESAGLYGYTF.